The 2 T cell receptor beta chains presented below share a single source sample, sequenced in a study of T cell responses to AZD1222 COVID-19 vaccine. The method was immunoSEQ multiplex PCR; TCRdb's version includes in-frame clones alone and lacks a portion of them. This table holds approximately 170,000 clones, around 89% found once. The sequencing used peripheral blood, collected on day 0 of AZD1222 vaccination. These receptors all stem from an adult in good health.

The CDR3 region is CASSMGQSYEQYV. The CDR3 region has the DNA TGTGCCAGTAGTATGGGACAAAGCTACGAGCAGTACGTC. This chain uses TRBV19 with TRBJ2-7, with D tentatively TRBD1 (6 bases). V was trimmed by 3 bases and J by 3 bases, leaving 9 bases between them. This CDR3 has 13 amino acids. Germline CDR1 LNHDA, CDR2 SQIVND (reference sequence).

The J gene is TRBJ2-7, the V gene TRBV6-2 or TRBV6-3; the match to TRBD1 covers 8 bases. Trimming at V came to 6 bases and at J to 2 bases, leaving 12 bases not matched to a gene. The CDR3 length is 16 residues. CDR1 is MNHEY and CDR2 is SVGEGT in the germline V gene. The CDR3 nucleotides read TGTGCCAGCAGCCCCTTACGACAGGGGTCGACCTACGAGCAGTACTTC. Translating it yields CASSPLRQGSTYEQYF.